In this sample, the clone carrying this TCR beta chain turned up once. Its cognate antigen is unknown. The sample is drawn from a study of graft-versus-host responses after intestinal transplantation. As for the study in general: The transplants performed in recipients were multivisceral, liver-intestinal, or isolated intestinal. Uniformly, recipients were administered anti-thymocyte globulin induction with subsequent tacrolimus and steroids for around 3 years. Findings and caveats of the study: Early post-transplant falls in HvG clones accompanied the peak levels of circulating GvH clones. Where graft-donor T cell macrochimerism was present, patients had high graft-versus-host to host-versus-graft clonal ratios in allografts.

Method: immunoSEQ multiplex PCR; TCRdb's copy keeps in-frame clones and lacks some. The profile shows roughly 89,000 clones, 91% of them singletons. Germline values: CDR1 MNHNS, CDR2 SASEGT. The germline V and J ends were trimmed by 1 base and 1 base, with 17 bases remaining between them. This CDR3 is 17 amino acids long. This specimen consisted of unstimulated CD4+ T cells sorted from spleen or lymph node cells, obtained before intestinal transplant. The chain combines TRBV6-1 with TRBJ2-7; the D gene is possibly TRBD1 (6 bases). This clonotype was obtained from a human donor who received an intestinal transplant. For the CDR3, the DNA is TGTGCCAGCAGTGAAGTTAGGGGGTCCCTGTATTCCTACGAGCAGTACTTC. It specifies CASSEVRGSLYSYEQYF.